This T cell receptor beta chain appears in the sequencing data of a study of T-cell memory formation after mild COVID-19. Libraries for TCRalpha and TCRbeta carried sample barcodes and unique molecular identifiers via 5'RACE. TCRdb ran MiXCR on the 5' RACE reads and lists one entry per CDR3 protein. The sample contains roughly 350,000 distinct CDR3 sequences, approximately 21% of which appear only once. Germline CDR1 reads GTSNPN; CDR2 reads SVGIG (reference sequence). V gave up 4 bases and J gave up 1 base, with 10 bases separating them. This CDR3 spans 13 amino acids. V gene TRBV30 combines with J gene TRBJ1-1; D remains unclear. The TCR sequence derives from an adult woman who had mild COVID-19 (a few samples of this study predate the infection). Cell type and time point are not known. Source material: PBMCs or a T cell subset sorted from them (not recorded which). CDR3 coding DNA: TGTGCCTGGACCCTTGGGTGGAACACTGAAGCTTTCTTT. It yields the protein CAWTLGWNTEAFF.